This T cell receptor (beta chain) was identified during a study of T cells in Graves' hyperthyroidism and ophthalmopathy. Researchers barred patients who had uncontrolled infection, other autoimmune disease, pregnancy or lactation. Clinical symptoms, serum thyroxine and TRAb, thyroid ultrasound and orbital computed tomography were used for the diagnoses. Study-wide results and caveats: Before onset, ophthalmopathy was predicted by the model a median roughly 6.8 months earlier. Also found in blood were most expanded thyroid clonotypes above 0.001.

What was amplified from RNA transcripts were TCR beta CDR3 regions. The study used the HTBI primer set for a first-round RT-PCR of the TCR CDR3. TCRdb independently ran MiXCR on the multiplex PCR reads; one entry per CDR3 protein. The sample comprises 500,000 to 550,000 distinct CDR3 sequences, around 20% of which are singletons, and roughly 44% rests with the top ten. Per germline, CDR1 SQVTM and CDR2 ANQGSEA. The CDR3 is made up of 12 amino acids. V was trimmed by 7 bases and J by 4 bases, leaving 12 bases between them. Points on this clonotype: Its antigen is as yet unknown.

The V call is TRBV29-1, the J call TRBJ2-3; D is possibly TRBD1 (5 bases). The TCR originated in a man between 40 and 49 years old with Graves' ophthalmopathy. The sequencing input was blood. The CDR3 sequence: CSGRKGSDTQYF. CDR3 sequence (DNA): TGCAGCGGAAGGAAGGGGTCAGATACGCAGTATTTT.